The rows below give T cell receptor beta chains drawn from one sample of a study of T cell responses to AZD1222 COVID-19 vaccine. Clones were sequenced by immunoSEQ multiplex PCR, and TCRdb holds only the in-frame ones, with some missing. The sample has about 200,000 clones, approximately 94% seen once. The sequencing here drew on peripheral blood, taken on day 0 of MenACWY control vaccination. These receptor sequences come from an adult in good health. CDR3s include the opening cysteine and the closing phenylalanine or tryptophan. Fields, in order: CDR3 protein, CDR3 DNA, D gene, clone size, V gene, J gene. A D gene is named only where the DNA matches it firmly. Clone size is stated in some rows and not others, as once, few, many or a class when expanded.

CDR3: CASSVEGTGSVYTF
DNA: TGTGCCAGCAGTGTGGAGGGGACAGGGAGTGTCTACACCTTC
D: TRBD1
size: NA
V: TRBV2
J: TRBJ1-2

CDR3: CASSEGLAGNTGELFF
DNA: TGTGCCAGCAGTGAAGGGCTAGCGGGGAACACCGGGGAGCTGTTTTTT
D: TRBD2
size: NA
V: TRBV2
J: TRBJ2-2

CDR3: CASRTGGATNEKLFF
DNA: TGTGCCAGCAGGACAGGGGGAGCAACTAATGAAAAACTGTTTTTT
D: TRBD1
size: NA
V: TRBV28
J: TRBJ1-4

CDR3: CASSSTRTNYGYTF
DNA: TGTGCCAGCAGCTCCACCCGGACAAACTATGGCTACACCTTC
D: NA
size: NA
V: TRBV7-2
J: TRBJ1-2

CDR3: CASSLWYREGSNQPQHF
DNA: TGTGCCAGCAGTTTATGGTACAGGGAGGGGAGCAATCAGCCCCAGCATTTT
D: NA
size: NA
V: TRBV27
J: TRBJ1-5

CDR3: CASSSTVNTEAFF
DNA: TGTGCCAGCAGTTCGACAGTGAACACTGAAGCTTTCTTT
D: NA
size: NA
V: TRBV28
J: TRBJ1-1

CDR3: CASSLSTEAFF
DNA: TGTGCCAGCAGTTTATCGACTGAAGCTTTCTTT
D: NA
size: NA
V: TRBV12-3/TRBV12-4
J: TRBJ1-1

CDR3: CASSQIRETQYF
DNA: TGTGCCAGCAGCCAAATTAGGGAGACCCAGTACTTC
D: NA
size: NA
V: TRBV3-1/TRBV3-2
J: TRBJ2-5

CDR3: CASSYSRYSNQPQHF
DNA: TGTGCCAGCAGTTACTCGCGGTATAGCAATCAGCCCCAGCATTTT
D: NA
size: NA
V: TRBV6-5
J: TRBJ1-5

CDR3: CASSFGQSNYGYTF
DNA: TGTGCCAGCAGCTTCGGACAGTCTAACTATGGCTACACCTTC
D: NA
size: NA
V: TRBV5-6
J: TRBJ1-2

CDR3: CAWSLDSGGWWETQYF
DNA: TGTGCCTGGAGTTTGGACTCCGGAGGATGGTGGGAGACCCAGTACTTC
D: NA
size: NA
V: TRBV30
J: TRBJ2-5

CDR3: CASSPFNSHTEAFF
DNA: TGCGCCAGCAGCCCATTCAACTCGCACACTGAAGCTTTCTTT
D: NA
size: NA
V: TRBV5-1
J: TRBJ1-1

CDR3: CASSEQGTEAFF
DNA: TGTGCCAGCAGTGAACAGGGGACTGAAGCTTTCTTT
D: NA
size: few
V: TRBV2
J: TRBJ1-1

CDR3: CASSAGTGANQPQHF
DNA: TGTGCCAGCAGCGCTGGGACAGGGGCCAATCAGCCCCAGCATTTT
D: TRBD1
size: NA
V: TRBV9
J: TRBJ1-5

CDR3: CASSSGAKNIQYF
DNA: TGTGCCAGCAGCTCAGGGGCCAAAAACATTCAGTACTTC
D: NA
size: NA
V: TRBV12-3/TRBV12-4
J: TRBJ2-4

CDR3: CASSQDQGARWGYTF
DNA: TGCGCCAGCAGCCAAGATCAGGGGGCGCGTTGGGGCTACACCTTC
D: TRBD1
size: few
V: TRBV4-3
J: TRBJ1-2

CDR3: CASSVGQGAYGYTF
DNA: TGTGCCAGCAGCGTAGGTCAGGGGGCGTATGGCTACACCTTC
D: TRBD1
size: NA
V: TRBV9
J: TRBJ1-2

CDR3: CASSRTRVTSYEQYF
DNA: TGTGCCAGCAGTCGAACCCGGGTCACAAGCTACGAGCAGTACTTC
D: NA
size: once
V: TRBV28
J: TRBJ2-7

CDR3: CASSLFSTEAFF
DNA: TGTGCCAGCAGCCTTTTTAGCACTGAAGCTTTCTTT
D: NA
size: NA
V: TRBV11-2
J: TRBJ1-1